Below, one TCR beta chain is given with its context. CDR1 and CDR2 (germline): SGHVS, FQNEAQ. The CDR3 covers 12 residues. The V gene lost 2 bases and the J gene lost 6 bases, with 6 bases spanning the gap. The sample belongs to a study of blood T cells in healthy people across ages. A second roughly 6 to 12 cycle PCR used barcoded and J-beta primers. Each CDR3 protein is one row after TCRdb ran MiXCR on the 5' RACE reads. The repertoire holds around 1,000,000 distinct CDR3 sequences, with 25% as singletons. These data were likewise used in another study, on T cells of mothers and their children. This second report adds: Persisting microchimeric T cell clones went undetected.

The sample comprised blood. This TCR derives from a girl aged 2-10 years in good health. V is TRBV7-8 and J is TRBJ2-3; TRBD2 is a possible D gene (5 bases). DNA for the CDR3: TGTGCCAGCAGCTTATGGGAGGATACGCAGTATTTT. Protein product: CASSLWEDTQYF.